This T cell receptor beta chain is drawn from a study of blood T cells in healthy people across ages. Through a sample-barcoded 5' primer and a J-beta primer mix, a second PCR was run for roughly 7 to 12 cycles. Sequencing recovered at least 3 million CDR3-containing paired-end reads from each sample. TCRdb itself ran the 5' RACE reads through MiXCR, one entry per CDR3 protein. The sample contains roughly 640,000 distinct CDR3 sequences, 25% to 35% of which appear only once. Study conclusions and caveats: Whereas aged donors had fewer naive CD4+ cells, long-lived donors had more of them and higher diversity.

Isolation per sample recovered at least 7 million PBMCs. CDR3 size: 17 residues. Trimming took off 4 bases at V and 4 bases at J, with 22 bases between the two ends. Germline V CDR1 and CDR2: LGHNA, YNFKEQ. With regard to this clonotype: Antigen specificity is unknown.

This chain connects TRBV4-2 to TRBJ1-1; a weak D match, TRBD1 (6 bases). This TCR came from a woman of 80 years or more in good health. The sample taken for sequencing was blood. CDR3 in amino acids: CASSRYLRGVGGTEAFF. The CDR3 DNA sequence: TGTGCCAGCAGCCGCTACCTAAGGGGGGTGGGGGGCACTGAAGCTTTCTTT.